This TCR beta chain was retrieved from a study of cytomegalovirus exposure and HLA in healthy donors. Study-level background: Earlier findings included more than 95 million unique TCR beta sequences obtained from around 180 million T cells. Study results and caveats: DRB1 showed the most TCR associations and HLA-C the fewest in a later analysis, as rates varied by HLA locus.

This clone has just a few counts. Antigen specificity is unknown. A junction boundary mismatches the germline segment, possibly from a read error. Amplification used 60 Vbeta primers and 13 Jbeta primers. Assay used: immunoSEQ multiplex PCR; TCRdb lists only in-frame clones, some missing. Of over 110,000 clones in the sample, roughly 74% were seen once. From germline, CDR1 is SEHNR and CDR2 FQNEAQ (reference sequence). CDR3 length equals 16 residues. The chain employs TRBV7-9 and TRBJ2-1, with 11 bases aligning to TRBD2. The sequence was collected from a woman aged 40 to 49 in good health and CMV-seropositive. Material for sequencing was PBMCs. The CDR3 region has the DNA TGTTCCAGCAGCTCGGCTCCGGGACTAGCGGACAATGAGCAGTTCTTC. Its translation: CSSSSAPGLADNEQFF.